This TCR beta chain was captured by sequencing in a study of spatial heterogeneity in lung cancer. This clonotype has a handful of counts. Germline V gives CDR1 SGHDT, CDR2 YYEEEE. Trimming cost V 1 base and J 10 bases; bases outside gene matches: 5. The CDR3 length is 14 residues. Time point given: blood at routine non-recurrence follow-up after resection. TCRdb re-derived calls from the 5' RACE reads in MiXCR, one entry per CDR3 protein. The data show tens of thousands of distinct CDR3 sequences, with roughly 21% seen just once and 20% to 25% held by the top ten. The sequenced sample was PBMCs, obtained at follow-up. The J gene is TRBJ1-6, the V gene TRBV5-6; 7 bases fit TRBD1. This sequence originates from a male donor with early-stage non-small cell lung cancer. CDR3 DNA: TGTGCCAGCAGCTTGAAAGGGGGCAAGTCACCCCTCCACTTT. Protein product: CASSLKGGKSPLHF.